Shown below are 23 T cell receptor beta chains from a single sample sequenced in a study of CD8 T cells in ankylosing spondylitis. From the 5' RACE reads, TCRdb called clonotypes with MiXCR, one entry per CDR3 protein. The data show 250,000 to 300,000 distinct CDR3 sequences, with roughly 20% seen just once and roughly 8% held by the top ten. The sample was blood, either unsorted or a sorted T cell fraction (not recorded which). Receptors originate from a male donor with ankylosing spondylitis or in good health (not recorded which).

The gene calls are TRBV15 and TRBJ2-3, with D tentatively TRBD2 (6 bases). In germline, CDR1 is LNHNV, CDR2 YYDKDF (reference sequence). The V end was cut by 8 bases, the J end by 0 bases, with 15 bases between. This CDR3 is built from 15 residues. This CDR3 reads CATSPSAGSTDTQYF. DNA of the CDR3: TGTGCCACCTCTCCCAGCGCGGGGAGCACAGATACGCAGTATTTT.

In its sample, this clonotype was seen many times. This chain joins TRBV25-1 and TRBJ1-1, with D possibly matching TRBD1 (5 bases). With 0 bases removed from V and 5 bases from J, the gap between germline ends came to 22 bases. CDR1 and CDR2 (germline): MGHDK, SYGVNS. The CDR3 covers 18 residues. Written as DNA, the CDR3 is TGTGCCAGCAGTGAATATGGGAGGTCAGGGAGGTTGAGAACTGAAGCTTTCTTT. This translates into CASSEYGRSGRLRTEAFF. The full variable domain, in which reference TRBV25-1 and TRBJ1-1 provide the parts outside the CDR3, is EADIYQTPRYLVIGTGKKITLECSQTMGHDKMYWYQQDPGMELHLIHYSYGVNSTEKGDLSSESTVSRIRTEHFPLTLESARPSHTSQYLCASSEYGRSGRLRTEAFFGQGTRLTVV.

This clonotype was seen more than once but under ten times. The rearrangement uses TRBV18 and TRBJ2-3, with D perhaps TRBD1 or TRBD2 (5 bases each). V lost 3 bases, J lost 6 bases, and 13 bases lay in between. The CDR3 length is 14 residues. Germline loops: CDR1 KGHSH, CDR2 LQKENI. CDR3 coding DNA: TGTGCCAGCTCACCTGGGACCAGGTGGGATACGCAGTATTTT. It translates to CASSPGTRWDTQYF.

This clonotype was observed at least ten times. The V gene is TRBV12-3 or TRBV12-4, the J gene TRBJ2-3; 8 positions agree with TRBD1. V lost 7 bases to trimming and J lost 4 bases; unmatched junction nucleotides: 10. The CDR3 contains 15 residues. The CDR3 nucleotides are TGTGCCAGCACCTACGACAGGGGTGGCGCAGATACGCAGTATTTT. Its protein is CASTYDRGGADTQYF.

This chain uses TRBV12-3 or TRBV12-4 with TRBJ2-1; the D gene is possibly TRBD1 (8 bases). The V and J ends lost 3 bases and 9 bases respectively, with 15 bases between them. CDR3 length: 14 amino acids. CDR3: CASSFSQGEGEQFF. The DNA for the CDR3 is TGTGCCAGCAGTTTCTCACAGGGGGAGGGTGAGCAGTTCTTC.

This rearrangement joins TRBV5-1 to TRBJ2-1; a possible D gene is TRBD1 (5 bases). Germline CDR1 and CDR2: SGHRS and YFSETQ. The V and J ends lost 5 bases and 8 bases respectively, with 14 bases between them. This CDR3 is built from 13 residues. CDR3 region: CASRGAGLHEQFF. CDR3 coding DNA: TGCGCCAGCAGAGGGGCAGGGCTGCATGAGCAGTTCTTC.

In DNA form, the CDR3 reads TGTGCCAGCAGGGAGGTGGGCGCCGAAGCAGATACGCAGTATTTT. This translates into CASREVGAEADTQYF. The rearrangement uses TRBV6-8 and TRBJ2-3; TRBD2 is a possible D gene (5 bases). The CDR3 has 15 residues. The germline CDR1 and CDR2 sequences are MNHGY and SAAAGT. V dropped 6 bases and J dropped 4 bases, with 17 bases sitting between them.

V usage is TRBV28 and J usage is TRBJ1-6; D remains unclear. The CDR3 is 15 amino acids. Between the trimmed V and J ends, which lost 7 bases and 5 bases, there was a span of 15 bases. Germline V lookup: CDR1 MDHEN, CDR2 SYDVKM. The CDR3 nucleotides are TGTGCCAGCACCCACCGGACGGAGAATAATTCACCCCTCCACTTT. This encodes CASTHRTENNSPLHF.

There are many counts of this clonotype. The CDR3 here is CAISEPNQPQHF. CDR3 nucleotides: TGTGCCATCAGTGAGCCAAATCAGCCCCAGCATTTT. This chain links TRBV10-3 with TRBJ1-5; D is undetermined. The CDR3 length is 12 residues. Germline V gene data show CDR1 as ENHRY and CDR2 as SYGVKD. Trimming took off 2 bases at V and 4 bases at J, with 3 bases between the two ends.

This clonotype has at least ten counts. DNA for the CDR3: TGTGCCAGCAGCCAAGCGACAGGGGGCTTCCGACAAAATTCACCCCTCCACTTT. Its protein product is CASSQATGGFRQNSPLHF. The chain employs TRBV4-2 and TRBJ1-6; 10 bases line up with TRBD1. Trimming at V came to 1 base and at J to 7 bases, leaving 10 bases not matched to a gene. The CDR3 has 18 amino acids. The germline V gene encodes CDR1 LGHNA and CDR2 YNFKEQ.

The CDR3 sequence: CASSFTGTGGEKLFF. In nucleotides, the CDR3 is TGTGCCAGCAGCTTTACCGGGACAGGGGGCGAAAAACTGTTTTTT. The chain has TRBV7-9 and TRBJ1-4, with 12 bases aligning to TRBD1. The CDR3 sequence is 15 residues long. Germline CDR1 reads SEHNR; CDR2 reads FQNEAQ (reference sequence). V gave up 3 bases and J gave up 8 bases; unmatched junction bases: 4.

The rearrangement uses TRBV5-6 and TRBJ2-3; a weak D match, TRBD1 (6 bases). Trimming took off 1 base at V and 3 bases at J, with 9 bases between the two ends. The CDR3 runs 14 residues. Germline CDR1 SGHDT, CDR2 YYEEEE. The CDR3 here is CASSLPDRTDTQYF. CDR3 DNA: TGTGCCAGCAGCTTGCCCGACAGGACAGATACGCAGTATTTT.

This clonotype was counted ten times or more. This sequence joins TRBV7-3 and TRBJ2-5, with 8 bases aligning to TRBD2. After removal of 5 bases from V and 4 bases from J, the junction contained 9 bases not matched to a gene. The CDR3 has 15 residues. In germline, CDR1 is SGHTA, CDR2 FQGTGA. The CDR3 protein is CASSPSGGAGETQYF. The CDR3 nucleotides are TGTGCCAGCAGCCCCTCCGGGGGGGCGGGAGAGACCCAGTACTTC. Looking up the rest from reference TRBV7-3 and TRBJ2-5 gives the full variable domain: GAGVSQTPSNKVTEKGKYVELRCDPISGHTALYWYRQSLGQGPEFLIYFQGTGAADDSGLPNDRFFAVRPEGSVSTLKIQRTERGDSAVYLCASSPSGGAGETQYFGPGTRLLVL.

The V call is TRBV5-1, the J call TRBJ2-5; the D gene is possibly TRBD2 (6 bases). Between the trimmed V and J ends, which lost 1 base and 5 bases, there was a span of 9 bases. There are 13 residues in the CDR3. The germline V gene encodes CDR1 SGHRS and CDR2 YFSETQ. The CDR3 reads CASSLTSWETQYF. The CDR3 coding sequence is TGCGCCAGCAGCTTGACTAGCTGGGAGACCCAGTACTTC.

This clonotype was counted only a few times. J is TRBJ1-5 and V is TRBV6-1, with 10 bases aligning to TRBD1. CDR3 length: 15 amino acids. Unmatched junction bases numbered 5, after V lost 3 bases and J lost 6 bases. Germline CDR1 and CDR2: MNHNS and SASEGT. CDR3 sequence: CASSDRDRGIQPQHF. The CDR3 nucleotides are TGTGCCAGCAGTGACAGGGACAGGGGTATTCAGCCCCAGCATTTT.

This clonotype was detected only a few times. The chain employs TRBV6-2 or TRBV6-3 and TRBJ2-2, with D unresolved. Germline V gene lookup returns CDR1 MNHEY and CDR2 SVGEGT. The CDR3 sequence is 14 residues long. The V end was cut by 2 bases, the J end by 7 bases, with 11 bases between. In DNA, the CDR3 is TGTGCCAGCAGTTACGTATTGATGAGCGGGGAGCTGTTTTTT. It codes for CASSYVLMSGELFF.

The chain recombines TRBV7-3 with TRBJ1-1, with a weak D call TRBD1 (6 bases). The V gene lost 2 bases and the J gene lost 8 bases, with 12 bases spanning the gap. The CDR3 spans 13 residues. Germline V gene lookup returns CDR1 SGHTA and CDR2 FQGTGA. The CDR3 here is CASSLGGLGEAFF. The DNA for the CDR3 is TGTGCCAGCAGCTTAGGGGGGCTTGGGGAAGCTTTCTTT.

The chain couples TRBV3-1 to TRBJ2-2; no firm D call. Germline values: CDR1 LGHDT, CDR2 YNNKEL (reference sequence). CDR3 length: 13 residues. Deletions cut 1 base from V and 6 bases from J, with 6 bases between. The CDR3 DNA sequence: TGTGCCAGCAGCCAAGTTGTCCCCGGGGAGCTGTTTTTT. Translating it yields CASSQVVPGELFF.

The V and J genes are TRBV28 and TRBJ2-7, with D perhaps TRBD1 (6 bases). Trimming took 9 bases from V and 3 from J, leaving 9 bases between them. This CDR3 has 11 amino acids. Germline CDR1 reads MDHEN; CDR2 reads SYDVKM. As DNA, the CDR3 is TGTGCCAGGGGGACAAGCTACGAGCAGTACGTC. It specifies CARGTSYEQYV.

This clonotype was seen at least ten times. The DNA of the CDR3 is TGCGCCAGCAGTGAGATACGGGACTTCTATACGCAGTATTTT. Its protein is CASSEIRDFYTQYF. The chain joins TRBV10-1 to TRBJ2-3; perhaps TRBD2 as D (6 bases). Germline CDR1 is WNHNN and CDR2 is SYGVQD (reference sequence). V shed 2 bases and J shed 7 bases, with 13 bases lying between them. The CDR3 totals 14 residues.

This clonotype was found a few times. The V gene is TRBV20-1, the J gene TRBJ2-5; 7 bases are a match to TRBD1. This CDR3 has 15 amino acids. Germline CDR1 and CDR2: DFQATT and SNEGSKA (reference sequence). The V and J ends lost 0 bases and 1 base, in that order; junction bases with no gene match: 5. CDR3 amino acids: CSARDLTGPQETQYF. As DNA, the CDR3 is TGCAGTGCTAGAGATTTGACAGGGCCCCAAGAGACCCAGTACTTC.

The gene calls are TRBV28 and TRBJ2-1; 8 bases line up with TRBD2. CDR3 length: 19 amino acids. Germline V lookup: CDR1 MDHEN, CDR2 SYDVKM. Trimming removed 3 bases from V and 0 bases from J; junction bases left unmatched: 13. This CDR3 is CASSFPLLGSGASYNEQFF. The CDR3 bases are TGTGCCAGCAGTTTCCCTCTTCTGGGTAGCGGGGCCTCCTACAATGAGCAGTTCTTC.

The rearrangement uses TRBV12-3 or TRBV12-4 and TRBJ1-5; TRBD1 matches at 8 bases. This CDR3 contains 19 residues. V dropped 3 bases and J dropped 3; count of bases not matched to a gene: 16. The CDR3 region is CASSFGETGTGLNNQPQHF. In nucleotides, the CDR3 is TGTGCCAGCAGTTTCGGCGAGACCGGGACAGGACTAAACAATCAGCCCCAGCATTTT.